This entry lists 15 T cell receptor beta chains sequenced from one sample in a study of blood T cell repertoires in COVID-19. The method was immunoSEQ multiplex PCR; TCRdb's version includes in-frame clones alone and lacks a portion of them. The data show roughly 200,000 clones, about 84% seen once. The sequenced material came from peripheral blood. The receptors derive from a woman at least 80 years old with COVID-19, enrolled during active disease.

V usage is TRBV5-1 and J usage is TRBJ1-4; 7 positions agree with TRBD1. V lost 0 bases to trimming and J lost 2 bases; unmatched junction nucleotides: 7. CDR1 SGHRS and CDR2 YFSETQ come from the germline V gene. The CDR3 is made up of 17 amino acids. The CDR3 reads CASSLEGLGGTNEKLFF. The CDR3 DNA sequence: TGCGCCAGCAGCTTGGAAGGGCTAGGGGGCACTAATGAAAAACTGTTTTTT. Together with reference TRBV5-1 and TRBJ1-4, the CDR3 gives the full variable domain: KAGVTQTPRYLIKTRGQQVTLSCSPISGHRSVSWYQQTPGQGLQFLFEYFSETQRNKGNFPGRFSGRQFSNSRSEMNVSTLELGDSALYLCASSLEGLGGTNEKLFFGSGTQLSVL.

The chain recombines TRBV11-3 with TRBJ2-1; 14 bases are a match to TRBD2. V shed 3 bases and J 9 bases; nucleotides not matched to a gene: 4. This CDR3 has 15 residues. Germline-derived CDR1 and CDR2 are SGHNT and YENEEA. CDR3 DNA: TGTGCCAGCAGCTTTGGGACTAGCGGGAGAGGTGAGCAGTTCTTC. Protein sequence: CASSFGTSGRGEQFF.

The chain is built from TRBV6-5 and TRBJ1-3; tentatively, D is TRBD1 (5 bases). CDR1 and CDR2 (germline): MNHEY, SVGAGI. The CDR3 totals 15 residues. Trimming shortened V by 8 bases and J by 4 bases, and 18 bases separated the two germline ends. The CDR3 reads CASSMTAAGGNTIYF. In nucleotides, the CDR3 is TGTGCCAGCTCCATGACAGCAGCAGGGGGAAACACCATATATTTT.

This chain joins TRBV3-1 (or the pseudogene TRBV3-2) and TRBJ1-6; perhaps TRBD1 as D (5 bases). With 3 bases removed from V and 0 bases from J, the gap between germline ends came to 18 bases. CDR3 length equals 19 residues. Germline-derived CDR1 and CDR2 are LGHDT and YNNKEL (reference sequence). This CDR3 is CASSHLRGRASSYNSPLHF. The CDR3 nucleotides are TGTGCCAGCAGCCACCTCCGGGGGAGGGCAAGCTCCTATAATTCACCCCTCCACTTT.

The CDR3 protein is CASSFSGRDTGELFF. DNA of the CDR3: TGCGCCAGCAGCTTTAGCGGGAGGGACACCGGGGAGCTGTTTTTT. The gene calls are TRBV5-1 and TRBJ2-2; 11 bases line up with TRBD2. Germline lookup yields CDR1 SGHRS and CDR2 YFSETQ. The CDR3 totals 15 residues. The junction had 0 bases not matched to a gene; V was cut back by 2 bases and J by 3 bases.

In nucleotides, the CDR3 is TGTGCCAGCTCACCACCGGGACAGGGGAAGAACACTGAAGCTTTCTTT. It is translated as CASSPPGQGKNTEAFF. The gene calls are TRBV18 and TRBJ1-1; 10 nucleotides match TRBD1. This CDR3 is built from 16 residues. Unmatched junction bases numbered 2, after V lost 0 bases and J lost 1 base. Germline lookup yields CDR1 KGHSH and CDR2 LQKENI.

This rearrangement joins TRBV28 to TRBJ1-1; no reliable D call. Germline V gene lookup returns CDR1 MDHEN and CDR2 SYDVKM. Between the trimmed V and J ends, which lost 3 bases and 6 bases, there was a span of 11 bases. The CDR3 extends over 13 amino acids. The CDR3, as DNA: TGTGCCAGCAGTTTTAGAGGGAAGGCTGAAGCTTTCTTT. It translates to CASSFRGKAEAFF.

The chain combines TRBV5-1 with TRBJ2-5; TRBD2 aligns across 10 bases. The CDR3 sequence is 15 residues long. The germline V gene encodes CDR1 SGHRS and CDR2 YFSETQ. Trimming removed 4 bases from V and 2 bases from J; junction bases left unmatched: 5. The CDR3 coding sequence is TGCGCCAGCAGCCCCGGAGCGGGGGGGCAAGAGACCCAGTACTTC. Its translation is CASSPGAGGQETQYF.

The chain uses TRBV3-1 (or the pseudogene TRBV3-2) and TRBJ2-2; 12 nucleotides match TRBD2. This CDR3 comprises 16 residues. In germline, CDR1 is LGHDT, CDR2 YNNKEL (reference sequence). V trimming: 4 bases; J trimming: 6 bases; junction bases outside the gene matches: 6. The CDR3 coding sequence is TGTGCCAGCAGCCGCCTAGCGGGAGGGCGGTCCGGGGAGCTGTTTTTT. Protein product: CASSRLAGGRSGELFF.

V is TRBV3-1 (or the pseudogene TRBV3-2) and J is TRBJ2-3; the D gene is possibly TRBD2 (5 bases). Germline values: CDR1 LGHDT, CDR2 YNNKEL (reference sequence). The CDR3 sequence is 19 residues long. V was pared by 4 bases and J by 4 bases, with 27 bases between. CDR3 in DNA: TGTGCCAGCAGCCTCAAAGAGGGTCCCGCTCGTCGTGTGTCAGATACGCAGTATTTT. It yields the protein CASSLKEGPARRVSDTQYF.

This clone was picked up one time. V is TRBV27 and J is TRBJ1-3, with D maybe TRBD1 (6 bases). V dropped 2 bases and J dropped 7 bases, with 9 bases sitting between them. CDR1 and CDR2 (germline): MNHEY, SMNVEV (reference sequence). This CDR3 comprises 13 residues. This chain's CDR3 is CASSLTRGNTIYF. CDR3 nucleotides: TGTGCCAGCAGTTTAACAAGGGGGAACACCATATATTTT.

This chain uses TRBV3-1 (or the pseudogene TRBV3-2) with TRBJ1-2, with D unresolved. The V end was cut by 8 bases, the J end by 0 bases, with 10 bases between. Germline CDR1 and CDR2: LGHDT and YNNKEL (reference sequence). CDR3 length: 13 amino acids. CDR3 in amino acids: CASLNSANYGYTF. CDR3 bases: TGTGCCAGCCTCAATAGCGCTAACTATGGCTACACCTTC.

The chain carries TRBV5-1 and TRBJ1-2, with a possible D match to TRBD1 (5 bases). Germline CDR1 and CDR2: SGHRS and YFSETQ. The CDR3 is 16 amino acids. V was clipped by 0 bases and J by 7 bases, with 19 bases between them. The DNA of the CDR3 is TGCGCCAGCAGCTTGGATAATACTGGGGCCTGGGGTGGCTACACCTTC. Its translation: CASSLDNTGAWGGYTF. Full variable domain (rest looked up from reference TRBV5-1 and TRBJ1-2): KAGVTQTPRYLIKTRGQQVTLSCSPISGHRSVSWYQQTPGQGLQFLFEYFSETQRNKGNFPGRFSGRQFSNSRSEMNVSTLELGDSALYLCASSLDNTGAWGGYTFGSGTRLTVV.

The chain couples TRBV5-1 to TRBJ2-7; D perhaps matches TRBD2 (6 bases). The CDR3 loop spans 14 amino acids. CDR1 SGHRS and CDR2 YFSETQ come from the germline V gene. Trimming removed 3 bases from V and 2 bases from J, with 12 bases in between. CDR3 sequence: CASSSRDFPYEQYF. Written as DNA, the CDR3 is TGCGCCAGCAGCTCGAGGGACTTTCCCTACGAGCAGTACTTC.

This sequence joins TRBV27 and TRBJ1-1; a weak D match, TRBD1 (5 bases). Germline V lookup: CDR1 MNHEY, CDR2 SMNVEV (reference sequence). The CDR3 sequence is 13 residues long. V lost 0 bases and J 7 bases, leaving 9 bases between the germline ends. The CDR3 bases are TGTGCCAGCAGTTTATCACGGGGGATTGAAGCTTTCTTT. Its protein product is CASSLSRGIEAFF.